Below, 10 T cell receptor beta chains from the same sample are listed, as sequenced in a study of blood T cell repertoires in COVID-19. Sequencing was performed with immunoSEQ multiplex PCR; in TCRdb, only in-frame clones are kept and a portion is missing. The table has more than 100,000 clones, less than 90% seen once. Sequences were obtained from peripheral blood. These receptors all stem from a human donor in a cohort sampled during active COVID-19.

This sequence joins TRBV7-3 and TRBJ2-3, with 8 bases lining up with TRBD2. Germline CDR1 SGHTA, CDR2 FQGTGA. V shed 3 bases and J 5 bases; nucleotides not matched to a gene: 7. CDR3 size: 15 residues. The CDR3 DNA sequence: TGTGCCAGCAGCTTCGAGGCGGGAGGAGTAGATACGCAGTATTTT. It codes for CASSFEAGGVDTQYF.

The V and J genes are TRBV7-9 and TRBJ1-3; a possible D gene is TRBD1 (5 bases). In germline, CDR1 is SEHNR, CDR2 FQNEAQ (reference sequence). The CDR3 has 16 amino acids. V was trimmed by 6 bases and J by 2 bases, leaving 17 bases between them. CDR3 residues: CASRGGGGATGNTIYF. CDR3 bases: TGTGCCAGCAGAGGAGGAGGAGGGGCGACTGGAAACACCATATATTTT.

V usage is TRBV5-4 and J usage is TRBJ2-3, with 8 bases identical to TRBD2. The CDR3 is 15 residues long. Germline V CDR1 and CDR2: SGHNT, YYREEE (reference sequence). Unmatched junction bases numbered 8, after V lost 4 bases and J lost 4 bases. The CDR3 sequence is CASSRGLVGADTQYF. CDR3 DNA sequence: TGTGCCAGCAGCAGGGGACTAGTGGGGGCAGATACGCAGTATTTT.

The rearrangement uses TRBV7-9 and TRBJ1-5; D may be TRBD1 (5 bases). The V gene's germline CDR1 is SEHNR and CDR2 FQNEAQ (reference sequence). V was cut by 5 bases and J by 1 base, with 12 bases left in between. The CDR3 runs to 15 residues. DNA for the CDR3: TGTGCCAGCAGCACTCAGGGCGCCAGCAATCAGCCCCAGCATTTT. Protein product: CASSTQGASNQPQHF.

The rearrangement joins TRBV9 to TRBJ2-1; tentative D call: TRBD1 (6 bases). The length of the CDR3 is 14 residues. Looked up from germline, CDR1 is SGDLS and CDR2 is YYNGEE. Trimming took 0 bases from V and 3 from J, leaving 7 bases between them. CDR3 region: CASSVGGHYNEQFF. DNA of the CDR3: TGTGCCAGCAGCGTAGGGGGACACTACAATGAGCAGTTCTTC.

V gene TRBV19 combines with J gene TRBJ1-1; 8 bases align to TRBD1. The junction had 3 bases not matched to a gene; V was cut back by 3 bases and J by 3 bases. CDR1 is LNHDA and CDR2 is SQIVND in the germline V gene (reference sequence). The CDR3 consists of 14 residues. The CDR3 sequence: CASSIPGQDTEAFF. The CDR3 DNA reads as TGTGCCAGTAGTATCCCGGGACAGGACACTGAAGCTTTCTTT.

This chain connects TRBV28 to TRBJ2-3; maybe TRBD2 (6 bases). Trimming cost V 3 bases and J 3 bases, with 13 bases left between them. Germline V CDR1 and CDR2: MDHEN, SYDVKM. The CDR3 is made up of 15 amino acids. CDR3 sequence: CASSFVGRRTDTQYF. The CDR3 DNA is TGTGCCAGCAGTTTTGTTGGGAGGCGTACAGATACGCAGTATTTT.

The gene calls are TRBV3-1 (or the pseudogene TRBV3-2) and TRBJ2-5; D is undetermined. Germline values: CDR1 LGHDT, CDR2 YNNKEL (reference sequence). Trimming left V 4 bases short and J 2 bases short, with 8 bases between. The CDR3 totals 13 residues. DNA of the CDR3: TGTGCCAGCAGCCCCAGACAACAAGAGACCCAGTACTTC. Translating it yields CASSPRQQETQYF.

The V call is TRBV6-5, the J call TRBJ1-6, with 10 bases fitting TRBD1. The CDR3 runs to 15 residues. The V and J ends lost 10 bases and 8 bases, in that order; junction bases with no gene match: 11. Germline V gives CDR1 MNHEY, CDR2 SVGAGI. The CDR3 sequence: CATEPGQGLYSPLHF. In DNA form, the CDR3 reads TGTGCCACAGAACCGGGACAGGGGCTTTATTCACCCCTCCACTTT.

The rearrangement uses TRBV6-2 or TRBV6-3 and TRBJ2-2; 9 positions agree with TRBD2. V lost 4 bases, J lost 0 bases, and 15 bases stayed unmatched. From germline, CDR1 is MNHEY and CDR2 SVGEGT. This CDR3 contains 20 residues. The CDR3 here is CASSSPPQGAGGSNTGELFF. The DNA for the CDR3 is TGTGCCAGCAGTTCCCCCCCCCAGGGAGCGGGAGGCTCGAACACCGGGGAGCTGTTTTTT.